These 24 T cell receptor beta chains share one sample of origin, sequenced in a study of shared clonotypes between healthy human individuals (dated by TCRdb to about 2020). The library relied on the immunoSEQ multiplex PCR assay. Entries here come from immuneACCESS through TCRdb and include only in-frame sequences with V and J called. Some clones fail to appear in such tables; in the studies checked, an unresolved V gene covers under half of the shortfall, and the cause of the remainder is unknown. This sample has about 2.1 million clones in its table, and around 95% of those were observed once. The ten largest make up around 1.8% of the sample. CD8 naive samples were CD45RO-negative cells positively selected for CCR7, giving a CD45RA+CCR7+ population that excluded TemRA cells. The specimen sequenced was naive CD8+ T cells from PBMCs. Per the publication, the cell subset or site label means: CD45RA+CCR7+. These receptors all stem from a man between 18 and 35 years old in good health. Some clones in this sample may be carry-over from other donors' samples.

The CDR3 DNA sequence: TGCGCCAGCAGCCAAGATCTATGGGAGGAGCACACCGGGGAGCTGTTTTTT. This encodes CASSQDLWEEHTGELFF. This chain joins TRBV4-3 and TRBJ2-2; D is possibly TRBD2 (6 bases). The CDR3 totals 17 residues. Looked up from germline, CDR1 is LGHNA and CDR2 is YSLEER. V shed 0 bases and J shed 3 bases, with 14 bases lying between them.

The chain has TRBV6-1 and TRBJ2-1, with 8 nucleotides matching TRBD2. Germline CDR1 is MNHNS and CDR2 is SASEGT. The trim removed 6 bases at V and 0 bases at J, leaving 4 bases unmatched. The CDR3 runs to 15 residues. This CDR3 reads CASSGGGYSYNEQFF. The CDR3 DNA sequence: TGTGCCAGCAGCGGCGGGGGGTACTCCTACAATGAGCAGTTCTTC.

This chain joins TRBV19 and TRBJ2-3; unclear D gene. CDR1 LNHDA and CDR2 SQIVND come from the germline V gene (reference sequence). This CDR3 has 15 amino acids. Trimming removed 1 base from V and 3 bases from J, with 11 bases in between. The CDR3 DNA is TGTGCCAGTAGTATAGGGGCCGTTTTTACAGATACGCAGTATTTT. Protein: CASSIGAVFTDTQYF.

This rearrangement joins TRBV29-1 to TRBJ2-1; 8 bases align to TRBD2. The CDR3 covers 15 residues. With V trimmed by 6 bases and J by 12 bases, 19 bases remained unmatched. Germline loops: CDR1 SQVTM, CDR2 ANQGSEA. This chain's CDR3 is CSVVPPSGLLGGQFF. CDR3 DNA sequence: TGCAGCGTCGTGCCGCCTAGCGGGCTCCTGGGCGGGCAGTTCTTC.

The chain combines TRBV14 with TRBJ2-7; D perhaps matches TRBD2 (5 bases). V shed 6 bases and J shed 3 bases, with 12 bases lying between them. The CDR3 spans 13 residues. Per the germline V gene, CDR1 is SGHDN and CDR2 is FVKESK. The chain's CDR3 is CASRDSSDYEQYF. The CDR3, as DNA: TGTGCCAGCAGGGACTCGTCGGACTACGAGCAGTACTTC.

The rearrangement uses TRBV28 and TRBJ2-2; D not resolved. V was cut by 6 bases and J by 0 bases, with 8 bases left in between. The CDR3 is 14 residues long. Per the germline V gene, CDR1 is MDHEN and CDR2 is SYDVKM. The CDR3 sequence: CASRSRSNTGELFF. In nucleotides, the CDR3 is TGTGCCAGCAGATCACGATCGAACACCGGGGAGCTGTTTTTT.

This sequence joins TRBV19 and TRBJ2-7, with D perhaps matching TRBD1 (6 bases). V shed 6 bases and J shed 2 bases, with 17 bases lying between them. CDR1 is LNHDA, CDR2 SQIVND, per germline (reference sequence). This CDR3 is 15 amino acids long. The chain's CDR3 is CASSWGQGTPYEQYF. In DNA form, the CDR3 reads TGTGCCAGTAGCTGGGGGCAGGGGACCCCCTACGAGCAGTACTTC.

This rearrangement joins TRBV11-2 to TRBJ2-7; possible D gene TRBD2, 6 bases. The CDR3 has 16 residues. CDR1 and CDR2 from the germline V gene are SGHAT and FQNNGV. V was trimmed by 1 base and J by 5 bases, leaving 18 bases between them. The CDR3 here is CASSLGGFGSRDEQYF. The CDR3 DNA is TGTGCCAGCAGCTTAGGTGGTTTCGGGAGTCGAGACGAGCAGTACTTC.

The rearrangement joins TRBV4-1 to TRBJ2-7; no clear D. The germline V gene has CDR1 MGHRA and CDR2 YSYEKL. Trimming stripped 5 bases from V and 1 base from J, with 9 bases between. CDR3 size: 13 residues. Here the CDR3 DNA reads TGCGCCAGCAGCTTACACCGGTCCTACGAGCAGTACTTC. This encodes CASSLHRSYEQYF.

The V gene is TRBV27, the J gene TRBJ1-5; perhaps TRBD1 as D (5 bases). V was pared by 4 bases and J by 6 bases, with 13 bases between. Germline assignment: CDR1 MNHEY and CDR2 SMNVEV (reference sequence). CDR3 length: 14 amino acids. CDR3 loop: CASSSIQGGQPQHF. DNA for the CDR3: TGTGCCAGCAGTTCGATCCAGGGCGGTCAGCCCCAGCATTTT.

The rearrangement uses TRBV7-9 and TRBJ2-1, with D possibly TRBD1 on 5 matching bases. V lost 4 bases to trimming and J lost 8 bases, with 12 bases between them. Germline V gene lookup returns CDR1 SEHNR and CDR2 FQNEAQ (reference sequence). This CDR3 spans 13 amino acids. The CDR3 here is CASSSPQGDEQFF. The CDR3 DNA reads TGTGCCAGCAGCTCACCTCAGGGTGATGAGCAGTTCTTC.

This rearrangement joins TRBV28 to TRBJ2-3, with unresolved D. This CDR3 spans 15 amino acids. Per the germline V gene, CDR1 is MDHEN and CDR2 is SYDVKM. The V and J ends lost 5 bases and 0 bases respectively, with 12 bases between them. The CDR3 coding sequence is TGTGCCAGCAGTCTAGGTTTTACTAGCACAGATACGCAGTATTTT. This translates into CASSLGFTSTDTQYF.

V is TRBV19 and J is TRBJ2-3; D might be TRBD2 (5 bases). The CDR3 sequence is 13 residues long. Germline-derived CDR1 and CDR2 are LNHDA and SQIVND (reference sequence). Trimming took 3 bases from V and 4 from J, leaving 8 bases between them. CDR3 sequence (DNA): TGTGCCAGTAGTATCAGCGGCCCAGATACGCAGTATTTT. Protein sequence: CASSISGPDTQYF. The variable domain in full, completed from reference TRBV19 and TRBJ2-3, reads DGGITQSPKYLFRKEGQNVTLSCEQNLNHDAMYWYRQDPGQGLRLIYYSQIVNDFQKGDIAEGYSVSREKKESFPLTVTSAQKNPTAFYLCASSISGPDTQYFGPGTRLTVL.

The chain joins TRBV7-6 to TRBJ2-7; 8 bases align to TRBD2. The CDR3 has 16 amino acids. Unmatched junction bases numbered 11, after V lost 5 bases and J lost 2 bases. Per the germline V gene, CDR1 is SGHVS and CDR2 is FNYEAQ. In DNA, the CDR3 is TGTGCCAGCAGCCCCATCGCTAGCGGGTTAACCTACGAGCAGTACTTC. It is translated as CASSPIASGLTYEQYF. Complete variable domain (other parts from reference TRBV7-6 and TRBJ2-7): GAGVSQSPRYKVTKRGQDVALRCDPISGHVSLYWYRQALGQGPEFLTYFNYEAQQDKSGLPNDRFSAERPEGSISTLTIQRTEQRDSAMYRCASSPIASGLTYEQYFGPGTRLTVT.

The V and J genes are TRBV29-1 and TRBJ1-2; perhaps TRBD1 as D (5 bases). This CDR3 spans 12 amino acids. Germline values: CDR1 SQVTM, CDR2 ANQGSEA. Between the trimmed V and J ends, which lost 5 bases and 2 bases, there was a span of 9 bases. CDR3 sequence: CSVYDRNYGYTF. DNA of the CDR3: TGCAGCGTTTATGACAGAAACTATGGCTACACCTTC.

This sequence joins TRBV27 and TRBJ2-3; D gene uncertain. Deletions cut 10 bases from V and 1 base from J, with 12 bases between. The CDR3 extends over 13 amino acids. CDR1 is MNHEY and CDR2 is SMNVEV in the germline V gene (reference sequence). The CDR3 is CATSVAGTDTQYF. The CDR3 DNA follows: TGTGCCACCTCGGTGGCGGGCACAGATACGCAGTATTTT.

The chain joins TRBV2 to TRBJ2-7; D is unclear. Germline CDR1 reads SNHLY; CDR2 reads FYNNEI. The CDR3 sequence is 10 residues long. The V end was cut by 7 bases, the J end by 5 bases, with 6 bases between. The CDR3 reads CASNFDEQYF. CDR3 nucleotide sequence: TGTGCCAGCAATTTTGACGAGCAGTACTTC.

The DNA for the CDR3 is TGTGCCTGGAGAGGGGTTACCGGGGAGCTGTTTTTT. This gives the protein CAWRGVTGELFF. V usage is TRBV30 and J usage is TRBJ2-2, with TRBD1 as a possible D gene (5 bases). Between the trimmed V and J ends, which lost 3 bases and 5 bases, there was a span of 7 bases. The CDR3 spans 12 residues. CDR1 is GTSNPN and CDR2 is SVGIG in the germline V gene (reference sequence).

The chain has TRBV28 and TRBJ2-7; no reliable D call. V was pared by 5 bases and J by 3 bases, with 23 bases between. This CDR3 contains 17 residues. Germline CDR1 is MDHEN and CDR2 is SYDVKM. Here the CDR3 reads CASSPHFVGLRDYEQYF. For the CDR3, the DNA is TGTGCCAGCAGTCCCCATTTTGTTGGCTTGAGAGACTACGAGCAGTACTTC. Combining the CDR3 with reference TRBV28 and TRBJ2-7 gives the whole variable domain DVKVTQSSRYLVKRTGEKVFLECVQDMDHENMFWYRQDPGLGLRLIYFSYDVKMKEKGDIPEGYSVSREKKERFSLILESASTNQTSMYLCASSPHFVGLRDYEQYFGPGTRLTVT.

In nucleotides, the CDR3 is TGTGCCAGCAGCCCGAGCCAGACAGGACCGGGGGGCACTGAAGCTTTCTTT. Protein sequence: CASSPSQTGPGGTEAFF. The chain combines TRBV9 with TRBJ1-1; weak D call: TRBD1 (6 bases). V was trimmed by 4 bases and J by 4 bases, leaving 23 bases between them. The CDR3 runs to 17 residues. The V gene's germline CDR1 is SGDLS and CDR2 YYNGEE.

The CDR3 sequence is CASSLYWITGMHQPQHF. CDR3 DNA sequence: TGTGCCAGCAGTTTATACTGGATTACAGGTATGCATCAGCCCCAGCATTTT. The genes are TRBV28 and TRBJ1-5; D might be TRBD1 (5 bases). V was shortened by 1 base and J by 5 bases, with 18 bases between the two germline ends. CDR3 length: 17 amino acids. Germline V gene data show CDR1 as MDHEN and CDR2 as SYDVKM.

V gene TRBV15 combines with J gene TRBJ2-5, with unresolved D. V was trimmed by 0 bases and J by 5 bases, leaving 13 bases between them. Germline assignment: CDR1 LNHNV and CDR2 YYDKDF (reference sequence). The CDR3 contains 15 residues. CDR3 loop: CATSRDSWVGETQYF. The CDR3 region has the DNA TGTGCCACCAGCAGAGATAGTTGGGTTGGGGAGACCCAGTACTTC.

V usage is TRBV27 and J usage is TRBJ2-1; 8 nucleotides align to TRBD2. There are 16 residues in the CDR3. The germline gives CDR1 MNHEY, CDR2 SMNVEV (reference sequence). The junction had 14 bases not matched to a gene; V was cut back by 6 bases and J by 7 bases. CDR3 protein: CASSGGDLRRWNEQFF. CDR3 DNA sequence: TGTGCCAGCAGCGGGGGGGACCTGCGGCGCTGGAATGAGCAGTTCTTC.

V gene TRBV27 combines with J gene TRBJ2-7, with 9 bases aligning to TRBD1. J lost 5 bases, V lost 2 bases, and 10 bases had no gene match. CDR3 length: 16 residues. In germline, CDR1 is MNHEY, CDR2 SMNVEV (reference sequence). The CDR3 DNA sequence: TGTGCCAGCAGTTTACCCCCAGGGACAGGGATCCACGAGCAGTACTTC. Encoded protein: CASSLPPGTGIHEQYF.